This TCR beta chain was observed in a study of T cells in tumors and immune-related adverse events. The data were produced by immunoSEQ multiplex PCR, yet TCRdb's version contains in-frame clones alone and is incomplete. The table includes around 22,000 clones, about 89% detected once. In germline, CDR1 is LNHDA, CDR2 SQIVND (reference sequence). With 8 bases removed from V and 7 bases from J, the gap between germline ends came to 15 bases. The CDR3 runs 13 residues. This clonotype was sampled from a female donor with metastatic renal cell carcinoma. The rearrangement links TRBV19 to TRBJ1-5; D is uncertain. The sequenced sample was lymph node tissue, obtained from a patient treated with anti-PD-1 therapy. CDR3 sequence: CASEREGHQPQHF. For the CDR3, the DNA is TGTGCCAGTGAGAGGGAAGGTCACCAGCCCCAGCATTTT.